This T cell receptor beta chain was sequenced in a study of control samples from healthy donors and cancer patients (dated by TCRdb to 2020 to 2021). Receptor libraries were prepared by the immunoSEQ multiplex PCR assay. This is the immuneACCESS table as TCRdb keeps it, with only in-frame sequences that have V and J called. A part of the clones is gone; compared with another copy, unresolved V genes explain less than half, and the rest is unexplained. The sample table holds under 150,000 clones, of which approximately 90% were seen once. The ten top clones hold roughly 3.3% of the sample. This clone was recorded once. What this receptor recognizes is not known. Base qualities are not recorded, but no much larger clone differs from it by a single base. This receptor was identified in a man aged 35 to 55 in good health. Sequenced input: blood.

The sequenced DNA: TGTGCCAGCAGTTTATCAGAGACAGAAAAACTGTTTTTT. It is translated as CASSLSETEKLFF. The rearranged segments are TRBV28 and TRBJ1-4; the D segment cannot be called with confidence. V gives up 1 base and J gives up 8 bases, and the segment between their germline ends measures 8 bases. The CDR3 has 13 amino acids, counting the end cysteine and phenylalanine. Only the CDR3 DNA stays, 39 bases, in frame from base 1. Taken from the germline V gene, the CDR1 and CDR2 loops are MDHEN and SYDVKM.